Below are 6 T cell receptor beta chains sequenced from a single sample in a study of blood T cell repertoires in COVID-19. Assay used: immunoSEQ multiplex PCR; TCRdb lists only in-frame clones, some missing. The sample holds 180,000 or so clones; around four fifths are singletons and the top ten take roughly 8%. The sequenced material came from peripheral blood. The receptors shown here come from a middle-aged man who had recovered from COVID-19.

V gene TRBV4-3 combines with J gene TRBJ2-1; 7 nucleotides match TRBD1. CDR1 is LGHNA, CDR2 YSLEER, per germline. This CDR3 region has 15 residues. The trim removed 4 bases at V and 8 bases at J, leaving 11 bases unmatched. The CDR3 DNA sequence: TGCGCCAGCAGCCGAAACAGGGGAATAGGAGATGAGCAGTTCTTC. Amino acids: CASSRNRGIGDEQFF.

V is TRBV6-2 or TRBV6-3 and J is TRBJ2-7, with unresolved D. The CDR3 has 11 amino acids. Deletions cut 2 bases from V and 3 bases from J, with 2 bases between. Germline values: CDR1 MNHEY, CDR2 SVGEGT. The CDR3: CASSYRYEQYF. The CDR3 nucleotides are TGTGCCAGCAGTTACCGCTACGAGCAGTACTTC.

The CDR3 protein is CASSIFLQGPETQYF. The CDR3 DNA is TGTGCCAGTAGTATTTTTTTACAGGGCCCTGAGACCCAGTACTTC. This chain joins TRBV19 and TRBJ2-5; possibly TRBD1 for D (6 bases). Trimming removed 3 bases from V and 5 bases from J, with 16 bases in between. The CDR3 runs to 15 residues. The germline gives CDR1 LNHDA, CDR2 SQIVND (reference sequence).

V and J are TRBV6-4 and TRBJ2-2; D is possibly TRBD1 (6 bases). The CDR3 is 15 residues long. V was clipped by 3 bases and J by 0 bases, with 8 bases between them. Looked up from germline, CDR1 is MRHNA and CDR2 is SNTAGT. In nucleotides, the CDR3 is TGTGCCAGCAGTGAACAGGGTTCGAACACCGGGGAGCTGTTTTTT. This gives the protein CASSEQGSNTGELFF.

Note on this clone: A much larger clone lies a single base off, so this may be a read error. V gene TRBV6-5 combines with J gene TRBJ1-2, with a weak D call TRBD1 (6 bases). V gave up 6 bases and J gave up 2 bases, with 7 bases separating them. This CDR3 is built from 12 residues. Germline V CDR1 and CDR2: MNHEY, SVGAGI. The CDR3 bases are TGTGCCAGCAGCACAGGGAACTATGGCTACACCTTC. As protein: CASSTGNYGYTF.

The chain joins TRBV5-8 to TRBJ2-5; 11 bases align to TRBD1. V was clipped by 4 bases and J by 0 bases; unmatched bases: 2. The CDR3 totals 15 residues. Germline CDR1 reads SGHTS; CDR2 reads YDEGEE. In DNA, the CDR3 is TGTGCCAGCAGCAGGGACAGGGGGTACCAAGAGACCCAGTACTTC. Translating gives CASSRDRGYQETQYF.